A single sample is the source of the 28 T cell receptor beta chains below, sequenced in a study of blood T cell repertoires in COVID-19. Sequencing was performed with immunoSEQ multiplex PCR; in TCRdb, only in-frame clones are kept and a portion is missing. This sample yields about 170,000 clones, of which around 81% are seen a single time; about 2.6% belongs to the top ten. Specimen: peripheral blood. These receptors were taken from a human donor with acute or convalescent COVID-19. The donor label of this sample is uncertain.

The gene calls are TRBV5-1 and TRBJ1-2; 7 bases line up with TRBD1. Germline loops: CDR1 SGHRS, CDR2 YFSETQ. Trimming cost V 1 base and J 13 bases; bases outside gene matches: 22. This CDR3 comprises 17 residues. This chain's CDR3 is CASSLLQGTGAVGLSTF. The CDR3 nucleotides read TGCGCCAGCAGCTTGTTACAGGGGACGGGAGCGGTCGGTCTATCCACCTTC. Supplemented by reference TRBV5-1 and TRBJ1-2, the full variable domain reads KAGVTQTPRYLIKTRGQQVTLSCSPISGHRSVSWYQQTPGQGLQFLFEYFSETQRNKGNFPGRFSGRQFSNSRSEMNVSTLELGDSALYLCASSLLQGTGAVGLSTFGSGTRLTVV.

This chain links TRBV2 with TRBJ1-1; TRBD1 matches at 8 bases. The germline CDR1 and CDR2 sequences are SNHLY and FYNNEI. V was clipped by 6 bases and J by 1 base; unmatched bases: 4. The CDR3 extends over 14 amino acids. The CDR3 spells CASSRGLGNTEAFF. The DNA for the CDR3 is TGTGCCAGCAGCAGGGGGCTCGGGAACACTGAAGCTTTCTTT.

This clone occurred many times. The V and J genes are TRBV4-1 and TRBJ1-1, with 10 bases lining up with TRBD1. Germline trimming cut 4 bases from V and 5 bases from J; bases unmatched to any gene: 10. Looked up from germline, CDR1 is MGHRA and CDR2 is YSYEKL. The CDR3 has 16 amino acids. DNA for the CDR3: TGCGCCAGCAGCCCCAGACCGGGACAGGGGATGACTGAAGCTTTCTTT. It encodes CASSPRPGQGMTEAFF.

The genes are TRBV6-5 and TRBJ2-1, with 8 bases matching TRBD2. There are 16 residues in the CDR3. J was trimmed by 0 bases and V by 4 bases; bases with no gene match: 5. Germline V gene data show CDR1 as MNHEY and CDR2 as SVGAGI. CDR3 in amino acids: CASSLTGGGSYNEQFF. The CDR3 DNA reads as TGTGCCAGCAGTTTAACGGGGGGGGGCTCCTACAATGAGCAGTTCTTC.

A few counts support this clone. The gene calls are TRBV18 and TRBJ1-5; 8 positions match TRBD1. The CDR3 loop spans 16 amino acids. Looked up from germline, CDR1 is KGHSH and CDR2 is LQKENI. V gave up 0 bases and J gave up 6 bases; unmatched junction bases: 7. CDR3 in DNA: TGTGCCAGCTCACCACCTGCAGGGGGCGAGGGTCAGCCCCAGCATTTT. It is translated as CASSPPAGGEGQPQHF.

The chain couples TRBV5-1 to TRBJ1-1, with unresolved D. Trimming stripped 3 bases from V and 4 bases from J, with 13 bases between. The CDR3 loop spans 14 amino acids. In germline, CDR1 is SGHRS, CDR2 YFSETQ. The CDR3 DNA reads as TGCGCCAGCAGCTCCCTAAGTTCGGGCACTGAAGCTTTCTTT. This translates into CASSSLSSGTEAFF.

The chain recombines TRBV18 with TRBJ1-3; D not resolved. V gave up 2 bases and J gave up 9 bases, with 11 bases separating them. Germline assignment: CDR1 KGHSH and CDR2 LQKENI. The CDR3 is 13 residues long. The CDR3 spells CASSPDPGSTIYF. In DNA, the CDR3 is TGTGCCAGCTCACCAGACCCCGGGAGCACCATATATTTT.

The CDR3 protein is CASSPISEGGTHEQYF. The DNA of the CDR3 is TGTGCCAGCAGCCCAATCTCCGAGGGAGGGACCCACGAGCAGTACTTC. The J gene is TRBJ2-7, the V gene TRBV13; 7 bases agree with TRBD2. Germline assignment: CDR1 PRHDT and CDR2 FYEKMQ (reference sequence). The J segment lost 5 bases and the V segment lost 5 bases, leaving 15 bases of the junction unmatched. This CDR3 has 16 amino acids.

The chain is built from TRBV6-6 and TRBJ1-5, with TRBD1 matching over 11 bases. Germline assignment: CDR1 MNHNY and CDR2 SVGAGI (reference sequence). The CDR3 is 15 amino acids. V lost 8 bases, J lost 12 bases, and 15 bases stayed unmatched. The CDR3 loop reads CASHPSGQGEDHQHF. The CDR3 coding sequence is TGTGCCAGCCATCCTTCGGGACAGGGGGAAGATCACCAGCATTTT.

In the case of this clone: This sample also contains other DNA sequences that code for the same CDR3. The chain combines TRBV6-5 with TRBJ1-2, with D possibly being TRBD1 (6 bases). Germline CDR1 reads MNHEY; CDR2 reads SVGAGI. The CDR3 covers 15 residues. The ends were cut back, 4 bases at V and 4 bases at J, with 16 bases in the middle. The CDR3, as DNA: TGTGCCAGCAGTTCACAGGGAGATCGGGGCTATGGCTACACCTTC. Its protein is CASSSQGDRGYGYTF.

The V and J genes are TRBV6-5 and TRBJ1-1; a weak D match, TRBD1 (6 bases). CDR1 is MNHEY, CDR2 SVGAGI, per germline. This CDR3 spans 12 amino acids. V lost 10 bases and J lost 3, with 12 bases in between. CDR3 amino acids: CATRDRYTEAFF. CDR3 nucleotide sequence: TGTGCCACCCGCGACAGGTACACTGAAGCTTTCTTT.

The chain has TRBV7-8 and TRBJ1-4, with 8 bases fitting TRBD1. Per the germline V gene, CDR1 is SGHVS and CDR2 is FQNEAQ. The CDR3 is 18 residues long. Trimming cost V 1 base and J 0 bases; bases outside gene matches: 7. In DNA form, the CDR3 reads TGTGCCAGCAGCTTAGGGCTTTGGACAGGGTCAACTAATGAAAAACTGTTTTTT. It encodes CASSLGLWTGSTNEKLFF.

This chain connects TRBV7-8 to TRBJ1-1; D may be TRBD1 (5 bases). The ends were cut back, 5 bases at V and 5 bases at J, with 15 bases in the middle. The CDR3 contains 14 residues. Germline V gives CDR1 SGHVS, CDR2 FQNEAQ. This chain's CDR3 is CASSLIGRGTEAFF. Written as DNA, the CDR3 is TGTGCCAGCAGCCTTATCGGTCGGGGGACTGAAGCTTTCTTT.

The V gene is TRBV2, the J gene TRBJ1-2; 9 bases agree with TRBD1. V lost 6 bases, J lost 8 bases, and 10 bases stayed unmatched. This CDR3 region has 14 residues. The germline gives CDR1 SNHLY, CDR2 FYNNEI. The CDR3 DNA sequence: TGTGCCAGCAGGGTCCAGGGACAGGGTGTGGGCTACACCTTC. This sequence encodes CASRVQGQGVGYTF.

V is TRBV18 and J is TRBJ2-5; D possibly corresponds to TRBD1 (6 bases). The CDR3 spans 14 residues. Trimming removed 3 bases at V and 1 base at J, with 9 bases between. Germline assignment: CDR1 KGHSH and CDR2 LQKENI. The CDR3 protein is CASSPGDIQETQYF. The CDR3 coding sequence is TGTGCCAGCTCACCCGGGGACATCCAAGAGACCCAGTACTTC.

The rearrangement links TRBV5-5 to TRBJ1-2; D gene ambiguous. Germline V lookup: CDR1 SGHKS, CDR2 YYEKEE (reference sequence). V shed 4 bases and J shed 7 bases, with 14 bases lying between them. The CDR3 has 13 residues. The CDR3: CASSGGSAPGYTF. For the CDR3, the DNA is TGTGCCAGCAGCGGCGGGTCCGCACCTGGCTACACCTTC. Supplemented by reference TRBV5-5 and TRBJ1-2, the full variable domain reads DAGVTQSPTHLIKTRGQQVTLRCSPISGHKSVSWYQQVLGQGPQFIFQYYEKEERGRGNFPDRFSARQFPNYSSELNVNALLLGDSALYLCASSGGSAPGYTFGSGTRLTVV.

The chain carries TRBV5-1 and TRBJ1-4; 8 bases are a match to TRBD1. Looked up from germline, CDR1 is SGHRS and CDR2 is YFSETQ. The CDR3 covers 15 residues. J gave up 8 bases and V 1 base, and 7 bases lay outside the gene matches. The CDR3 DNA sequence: TGCGCCAGCAGCTTGCCGGCAGGGGGCGGAGAAAAACTGTTTTTT. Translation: CASSLPAGGGEKLFF. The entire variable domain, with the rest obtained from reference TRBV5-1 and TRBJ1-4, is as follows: KAGVTQTPRYLIKTRGQQVTLSCSPISGHRSVSWYQQTPGQGLQFLFEYFSETQRNKGNFPGRFSGRQFSNSRSEMNVSTLELGDSALYLCASSLPAGGGEKLFFGSGTQLSVL.

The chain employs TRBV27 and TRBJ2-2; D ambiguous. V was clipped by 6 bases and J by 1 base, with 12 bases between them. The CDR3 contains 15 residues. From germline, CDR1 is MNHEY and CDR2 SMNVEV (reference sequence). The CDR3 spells CASSPSSLNTGELFF. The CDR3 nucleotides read TGTGCCAGCAGCCCGAGTAGTTTGAACACCGGGGAGCTGTTTTTT.

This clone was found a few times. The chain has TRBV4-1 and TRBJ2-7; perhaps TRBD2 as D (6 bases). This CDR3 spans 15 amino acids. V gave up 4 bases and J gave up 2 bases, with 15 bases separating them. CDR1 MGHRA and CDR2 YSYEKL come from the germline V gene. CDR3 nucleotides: TGCGCCAGCAGCCCGCGAGGAGGGAGGACCTACGAGCAGTACTTC. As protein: CASSPRGGRTYEQYF.

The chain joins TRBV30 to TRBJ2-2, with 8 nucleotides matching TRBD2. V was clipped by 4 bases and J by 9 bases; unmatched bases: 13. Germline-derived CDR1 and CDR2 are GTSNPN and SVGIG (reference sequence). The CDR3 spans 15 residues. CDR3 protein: CAWTRAGAGGRELFF. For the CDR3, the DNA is TGTGCCTGGACCAGAGCGGGGGCCGGCGGGAGGGAGCTGTTTTTT.

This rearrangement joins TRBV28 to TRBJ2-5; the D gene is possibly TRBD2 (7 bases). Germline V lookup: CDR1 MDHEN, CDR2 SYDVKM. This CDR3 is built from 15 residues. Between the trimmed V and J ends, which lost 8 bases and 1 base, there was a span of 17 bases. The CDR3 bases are TGTGCCAGCCGGAACAGGGACTACACCCAAGAGACCCAGTACTTC. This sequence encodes CASRNRDYTQETQYF.

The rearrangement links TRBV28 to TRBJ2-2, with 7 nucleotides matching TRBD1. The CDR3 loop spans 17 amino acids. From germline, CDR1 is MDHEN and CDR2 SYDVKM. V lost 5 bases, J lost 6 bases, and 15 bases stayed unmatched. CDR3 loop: CASSPPTGQTIPGELFF. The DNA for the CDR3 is TGTGCCAGCAGTCCTCCGACAGGGCAAACGATCCCCGGGGAGCTGTTTTTT. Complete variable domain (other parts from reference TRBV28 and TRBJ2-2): DVKVTQSSRYLVKRTGEKVFLECVQDMDHENMFWYRQDPGLGLRLIYFSYDVKMKEKGDIPEGYSVSREKKERFSLILESASTNQTSMYLCASSPPTGQTIPGELFFGEGSRLTVL.

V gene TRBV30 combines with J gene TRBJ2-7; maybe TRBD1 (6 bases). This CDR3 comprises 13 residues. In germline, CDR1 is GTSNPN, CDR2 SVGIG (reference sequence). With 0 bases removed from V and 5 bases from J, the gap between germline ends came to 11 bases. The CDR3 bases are TGTGCCTGGAGTGTACAGGGAACCCACGAGCAGTACTTC. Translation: CAWSVQGTHEQYF.

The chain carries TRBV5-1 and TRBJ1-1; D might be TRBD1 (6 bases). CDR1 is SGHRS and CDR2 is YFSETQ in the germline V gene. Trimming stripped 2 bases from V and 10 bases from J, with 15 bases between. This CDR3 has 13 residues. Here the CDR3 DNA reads TGCGCCAGCAGCTTAGCAGGGGAGTCCGCAGCTTTCTTT. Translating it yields CASSLAGESAAFF.

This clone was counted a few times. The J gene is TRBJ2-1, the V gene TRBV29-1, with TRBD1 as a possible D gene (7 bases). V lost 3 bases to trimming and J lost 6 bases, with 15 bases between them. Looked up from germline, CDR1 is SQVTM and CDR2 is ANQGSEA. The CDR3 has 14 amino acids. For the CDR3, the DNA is TGCAGCGTTGAGGCGGGACAGAGGATCAATGAGCAGTTCTTC. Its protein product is CSVEAGQRINEQFF.

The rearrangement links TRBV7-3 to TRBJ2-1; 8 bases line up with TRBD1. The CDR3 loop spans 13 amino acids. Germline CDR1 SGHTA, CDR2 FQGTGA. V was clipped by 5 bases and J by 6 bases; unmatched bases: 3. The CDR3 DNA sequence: TGTGCCAGCAGCCAGGGGGCCCTCAATGAGCAGTTCTTC. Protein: CASSQGALNEQFF.

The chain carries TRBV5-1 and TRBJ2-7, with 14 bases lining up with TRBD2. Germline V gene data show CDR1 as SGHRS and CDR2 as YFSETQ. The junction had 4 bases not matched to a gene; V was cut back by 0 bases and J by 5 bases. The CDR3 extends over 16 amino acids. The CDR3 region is CASSLGGTSGSHEQYF. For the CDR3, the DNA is TGCGCCAGCAGCTTGGGAGGGACTAGCGGGAGCCACGAGCAGTACTTC.

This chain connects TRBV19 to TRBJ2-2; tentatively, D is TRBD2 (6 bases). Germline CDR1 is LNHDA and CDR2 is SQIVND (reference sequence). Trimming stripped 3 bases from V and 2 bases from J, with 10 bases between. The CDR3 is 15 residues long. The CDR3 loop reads CASSIGSGNTGELFF. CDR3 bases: TGTGCCAGTAGTATTGGTAGCGGCAACACCGGGGAGCTGTTTTTT.